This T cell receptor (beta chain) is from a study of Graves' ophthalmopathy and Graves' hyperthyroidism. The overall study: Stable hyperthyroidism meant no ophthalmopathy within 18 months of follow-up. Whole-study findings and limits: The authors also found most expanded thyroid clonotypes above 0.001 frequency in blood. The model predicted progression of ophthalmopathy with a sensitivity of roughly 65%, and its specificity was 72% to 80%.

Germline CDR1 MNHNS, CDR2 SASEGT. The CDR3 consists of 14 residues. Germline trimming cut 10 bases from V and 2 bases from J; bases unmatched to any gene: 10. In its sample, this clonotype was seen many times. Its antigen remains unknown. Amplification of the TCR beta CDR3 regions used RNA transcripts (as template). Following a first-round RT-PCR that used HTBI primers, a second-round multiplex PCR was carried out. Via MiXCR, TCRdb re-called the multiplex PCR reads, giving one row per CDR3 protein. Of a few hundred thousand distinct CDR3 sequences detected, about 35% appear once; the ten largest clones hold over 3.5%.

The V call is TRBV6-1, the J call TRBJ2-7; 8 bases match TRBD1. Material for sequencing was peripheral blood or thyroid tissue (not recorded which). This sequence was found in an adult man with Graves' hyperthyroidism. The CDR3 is CATNEGTGAYEQYF. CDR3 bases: TGTGCCACCAATGAGGGGACAGGTGCCTACGAGCAGTACTTC.